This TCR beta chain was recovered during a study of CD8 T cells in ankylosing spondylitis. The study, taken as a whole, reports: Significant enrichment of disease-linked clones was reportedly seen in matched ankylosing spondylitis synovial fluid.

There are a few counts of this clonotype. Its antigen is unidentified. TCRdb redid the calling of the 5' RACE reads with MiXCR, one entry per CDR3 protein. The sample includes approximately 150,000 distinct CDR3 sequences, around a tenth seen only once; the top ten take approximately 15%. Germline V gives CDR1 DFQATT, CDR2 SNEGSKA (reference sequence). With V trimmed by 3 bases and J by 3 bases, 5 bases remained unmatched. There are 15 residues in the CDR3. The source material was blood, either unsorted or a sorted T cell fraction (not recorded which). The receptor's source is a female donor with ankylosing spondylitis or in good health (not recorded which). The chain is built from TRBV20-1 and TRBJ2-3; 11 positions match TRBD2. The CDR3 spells CSASRLAGLTDTQYF. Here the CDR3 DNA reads TGCAGTGCTAGCCGACTAGCGGGATTGACAGATACGCAGTATTTT.